The clone carrying this T cell receptor beta chain was observed a handful of times. Its antigen is unidentified. Time point indicated: cycle 4 day 1 (C4D1), after less than seven weeks of nivolumab. After autologous stem cell transplantation all patients relapsed, and prior brentuximab vedotin exposure differed between cohorts. This sample is part of a study of PD-1 blockade in classical Hodgkin lymphoma. The study, taken as a whole, reports: According to reports, newly diagnosed patients had lower baseline TCR diversity than healthy donors, and relapsed/refractory patients had lower baseline TCR diversity still. Researchers reported that CD4+ TCR diversity, though not CD8+, rose significantly by C4D1. For complete responders, baseline diversity was comparable to that of newly diagnosed patients.

Germline values: CDR1 LNHDA, CDR2 SQIVND (reference sequence). CDR3 length: 13 amino acids. Germline trimming cut 2 bases from V and 5 bases from J; bases unmatched to any gene: 2. The assay was immunoSEQ multiplex PCR, and TCRdb's table has in-frame clones only and misses some. Seen here are around 20,000 clones, approximately 80% observed once, and the top ten hold approximately 20%. The rearrangement links TRBV19 to TRBJ2-7; 8 bases are a match to TRBD1. The sequenced sample was peripheral blood mononuclear cells (PBMCs), obtained before the fourth cycle of nivolumab. This TCR was recovered from a human donor with classical Hodgkin lymphoma. The CDR3: CASSILRGHEQYF. DNA for the CDR3: TGTGCCAGTAGTATACTCAGGGGGCACGAGCAGTACTTC.